This note documents a single TCR beta chain sequence. The CDR3 has 16 residues. Germline V gene sequence: CDR1 MNHEY, CDR2 SVGEGT. The trim removed 5 bases at V and 3 bases at J, leaving 5 bases unmatched. Here immunoSEQ multiplex PCR was the method, and the copy in TCRdb shows in-frame clones only, minus some. Of about 150,000 clones in the sample, roughly 88% were seen once. The data stem from a study of control samples from healthy donors and cancer patients. The rearrangement joins TRBV6-2 or TRBV6-3 to TRBJ2-2, with 11 bases that match TRBD1. This TCR was sampled from a man aged 18 to 35 in good health. Specimen: blood. CDR3 DNA sequence: TGTGCCAGCAGTAATCCGGGACAGGGGGACACCGGGGAGCTGTTTTTT. Translated: CASSNPGQGDTGELFF.